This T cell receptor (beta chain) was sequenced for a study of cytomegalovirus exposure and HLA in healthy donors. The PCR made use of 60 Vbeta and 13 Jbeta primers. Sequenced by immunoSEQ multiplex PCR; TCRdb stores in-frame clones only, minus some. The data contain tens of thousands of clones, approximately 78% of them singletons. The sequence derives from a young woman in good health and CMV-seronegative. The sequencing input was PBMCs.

CDR3 sequence: CASSQGNKGGNSPLHF. CDR3 DNA sequence: TGTGCCAGCAGCCAGGGAAATAAGGGGGGGAATTCACCCCTCCACTTT. The rearrangement joins TRBV5-6 to TRBJ1-6; the D gene is possibly TRBD1 (6 bases). The germline gives CDR1 SGHDT, CDR2 YYEEEE. Trimming stripped 4 bases from V and 7 bases from J, with 18 bases between. The CDR3 totals 16 residues.